The 17 T cell receptor beta chains below come from one sample, sequenced in a study of T cell changes during pregnancy in multiple sclerosis. Repertoires were generated with immunoSEQ multiplex PCR, while TCRdb's copy carries only in-frame clones and drops some. The table includes about 70,000 clones, over 80% detected once. Sequencing was performed on CD8+ T cells from peripheral blood mononuclear cells, taken in the third trimester of pregnancy. These receptors all stem from a female donor in good health, enrolled as a control in a pregnancy study.

In this sample, this clone turned up once. The sample carries other DNA sequences with the same CDR3. This rearrangement joins TRBV27 to TRBJ2-7; perhaps TRBD2 as D (5 bases). The V gene lost 6 bases and the J gene lost 3 bases, with 6 bases spanning the gap. Germline-derived CDR1 and CDR2 are MNHEY and SMNVEV (reference sequence). The CDR3 extends over 11 amino acids. The CDR3, as DNA: TGTGCCAGCAGGAGCGGCTACGAGCAGTACTTC. Encoded protein: CASRSGYEQYF.

The J gene is TRBJ1-2, the V gene TRBV6-6; 10 bases are shared with TRBD1. CDR1 and CDR2 from the germline V gene are MNHNY and SVGAGI (reference sequence). CDR3 length: 13 amino acids. V lost 2 bases, J lost 12 bases, and 6 bases stayed unmatched. As DNA, the CDR3 is TGTGCCAGCAGTTACCTCGGACAGGGGGTAGACACCTTC. Its translation: CASSYLGQGVDTF.

V usage is TRBV7-9 and J usage is TRBJ1-2, with D perhaps TRBD1 (6 bases). The length of the CDR3 is 18 residues. Trimming stripped 0 bases from V and 1 base from J, with 18 bases between. CDR1 is SEHNR, CDR2 FQNEAQ, per germline (reference sequence). Here the CDR3 DNA reads TGTGCCAGCAGCTTAGCTTCTGGGTTACAGGGAAATAACTATGGCTACACCTTC. Protein: CASSLASGLQGNNYGYTF.

Remarks on this clone: Sequence at one end of the junction differs from germline and may be a read error. As DNA, the CDR3 is TGTGCTAGCAGCTTAAGAGCGGACTCTGGAAACACCATATATTTT. This codes for CASSLRADSGNTIYF. The rearrangement uses TRBV7-7 and TRBJ1-3; D unresolved. This CDR3 has 15 amino acids. Per germline, CDR1 SSHAT and CDR2 FNYEAQ (reference sequence).

The CDR3 region is CASSQVLYPIADLNTDTQYF. The CDR3, as DNA: TGCGCCAGCAGCCAAGTACTTTACCCCATAGCGGACCTAAACACAGATACGCAGTATTTT. This chain links TRBV4-1 with TRBJ2-3, with D perhaps matching TRBD2 (6 bases). V was pared by 1 base and J by 2 bases, with 25 bases between. CDR1 and CDR2 from the germline V gene are MGHRA and YSYEKL. The CDR3 contains 20 residues.

The rearrangement joins TRBV11-2 to TRBJ2-1; 7 positions agree with TRBD1. Trimming removed 2 bases from V and 2 bases from J; junction bases left unmatched: 6. Germline V gene sequence: CDR1 SGHAT, CDR2 FQNNGV. The CDR3 sequence is 16 residues long. CDR3 residues: CASSLSPDRTYNEQFF. The CDR3 DNA sequence: TGTGCCAGCAGCTTATCTCCGGACAGGACCTACAATGAGCAGTTCTTC.

The rearrangement joins TRBV5-8 to TRBJ1-1; 9 bases agree with TRBD1. Germline assignment: CDR1 SGHTS and CDR2 YDEGEE. The CDR3 runs 15 residues. V lost 3 bases, J lost 0 bases, and 3 bases stayed unmatched. In nucleotides, the CDR3 is TGTGCCAGCAGCTACCGACAGGGGGTGAACACTGAAGCTTTCTTT. It codes for CASSYRQGVNTEAFF.

CDR3 coding DNA: TGTGCCAGCACTCAGGGCCCACCTAACTATGGCTACACCTTC. It codes for CASTQGPPNYGYTF. This rearrangement joins TRBV6-5 to TRBJ1-2; D is perhaps TRBD1 (5 bases). The CDR3 is made up of 14 amino acids. V was shortened by 7 bases and J by 0 bases, with 12 bases between the two germline ends. CDR1 MNHEY and CDR2 SVGAGI come from the germline V gene.

The chain carries TRBV30 and TRBJ1-1; a possible D gene is TRBD1 (6 bases). CDR3 size: 14 residues. Germline CDR1 reads GTSNPN; CDR2 reads SVGIG (reference sequence). The V and J ends lost 7 bases and 1 base respectively, with 16 bases between them. The CDR3 is CASGTLPRNTEAFF. CDR3 sequence (DNA): TGTGCCTCGGGGACACTCCCAAGGAACACTGAAGCTTTCTTT.

In this sample, this clone turned up a few times. The chain employs TRBV6-5 and TRBJ1-6; D is ambiguous. The CDR3 extends over 9 amino acids. The V end was cut by 11 bases, the J end by 10 bases, with 6 bases between. Germline V gene data show CDR1 as MNHEY and CDR2 as SVGAGI. This chain's CDR3 is CAAGSPLHF. CDR3 DNA sequence: TGTGCCGCCGGGTCACCCCTCCACTTT.

This clone was counted once. This chain links TRBV5-6 with TRBJ2-5, with 8 nucleotides matching TRBD1. Germline V gene data show CDR1 as SGHDT and CDR2 as YYEEEE. With V trimmed by 2 bases and J by 5 bases, 11 bases remained unmatched. The CDR3 runs to 16 residues. CDR3 loop: CASSLQGDRNQETQYF. CDR3 in DNA: TGTGCCAGCAGCTTACAGGGGGACCGCAATCAGGAGACCCAGTACTTC.

This clone was seen a single time. V gene TRBV5-6 combines with J gene TRBJ2-7; 11 bases are a match to TRBD2. Germline V gene lookup returns CDR1 SGHDT and CDR2 YYEEEE. CDR3 length equals 17 residues. Germline trimming cut 3 bases from V and 4 bases from J; bases unmatched to any gene: 12. Written as DNA, the CDR3 is TGTGCCAGCAGCTCCCAGAAGATGACTAGCGGGGTATACGAGCAGTACTTC. Amino acid sequence: CASSSQKMTSGVYEQYF.

This clone was seen a single time. This chain links TRBV11-2 with TRBJ2-5, with D maybe TRBD1 (6 bases). The CDR3 runs to 14 residues. From germline, CDR1 is SGHAT and CDR2 FQNNGV. The V gene lost 5 bases and the J gene lost 2 bases, with 12 bases spanning the gap. In DNA form, the CDR3 reads TGTGCCAGCAGCCACTACAGGGAACAAGAGACCCAGTACTTC. Amino acids: CASSHYREQETQYF.

The CDR3 spells CASSVVGTGDVSEQYF. CDR3 nucleotides: TGTGCCAGCAGCGTGGTCGGGACAGGGGACGTAAGCGAGCAGTACTTC. This chain connects TRBV9 to TRBJ2-7, with 10 bases matching TRBD1. V was pared by 2 bases and J by 6 bases, with 11 bases of the junction left unmatched. Germline V gives CDR1 SGDLS, CDR2 YYNGEE. The CDR3 runs 16 residues. The full variable domain, in which reference TRBV9 and TRBJ2-7 provide the parts outside the CDR3, is DSGVTQTPKHLITATGQRVTLRCSPRSGDLSVYWYQQSLDQGLQFLIQYYNGEERAKGNILERFSAQQFPDLHSELNLSSLELGDSALYFCASSVVGTGDVSEQYFGPGTRLTVT.

The chain links TRBV4-3 to TRBJ1-4; TRBD1 aligns across 7 bases. This CDR3 is 17 amino acids long. The ends lost 0 bases at V and 4 bases at J; junction bases unmatched: 8. Per germline, CDR1 LGHNA and CDR2 YSLEER. The CDR3: CASSQDSRGRINEKLFF. The CDR3 DNA reads as TGCGCCAGCAGCCAAGATTCGAGGGGGCGCATTAATGAAAAACTGTTTTTT.

The V and J genes are TRBV11-3 and TRBJ2-2; 8 nucleotides match TRBD1. This CDR3 spans 14 amino acids. The germline V gene has CDR1 SGHNT and CDR2 YENEEA. V was pared by 6 bases and J by 6 bases, with 6 bases of the junction left unmatched. CDR3: CASRRTGLPGELFF. The CDR3 region has the DNA TGTGCCAGCAGAAGGACAGGGTTGCCCGGGGAGCTGTTTTTT.

The chain couples TRBV9 to TRBJ2-1, with 9 nucleotides matching TRBD2. Germline V gene sequence: CDR1 SGDLS, CDR2 YYNGEE. The CDR3 consists of 13 residues. V lost 3 bases to trimming and J lost 9 bases; unmatched junction nucleotides: 4. The CDR3 DNA reads as TGTGCCAGCAGCGATAGGACTAGCGCTGAGCAGTTCTTC. Translated, it gives CASSDRTSAEQFF. The full variable domain, in which reference TRBV9 and TRBJ2-1 provide the parts outside the CDR3, is DSGVTQTPKHLITATGQRVTLRCSPRSGDLSVYWYQQSLDQGLQFLIQYYNGEERAKGNILERFSAQQFPDLHSELNLSSLELGDSALYFCASSDRTSAEQFFGPGTRLTVL.